This TCR beta chain was profiled in a study of T cell clones after liver transplantation. Looking at the study overall: As an antigen-independent comparator, third-party-reactive TCRbeta sequences came from pre-transplant mixed lymphocyte reactions. Samples came pre-transplant, pre-randomization before withdrawal, and post-randomization after withdrawal ended. Findings and caveats of the study: In two subjects, few donor cells limited the measurable donor-reactive repertoire. Post-transplant time points were not standardized, so conclusions are preliminary.

Measured with immunoSEQ multiplex PCR; TCRdb has only the in-frame clones, and not every one. The repertoire holds 95,000 to 130,000 clones, with less than 95% as singletons. For this clone: Its antigen is as yet unknown.

The clonotype originates from a human patient who received a liver transplant. Some T cells may originate from the graft donor. This material consisted of CD4+ T cells from blood, taken 12 months after liver transplant.

This CDR3 reads CASSLDGEIFYEQYF. The CDR3 DNA sequence: TGTGCCAGCAGCTTAGATGGGGAGATTTTCTACGAGCAGTACTTC. The chain links TRBV7-2 to TRBJ2-7; D perhaps matches TRBD2 (5 bases). This CDR3 region has 15 residues. The V gene lost 1 base and the J gene lost 3 bases, with 13 bases spanning the gap. Germline V gives CDR1 SGHTA, CDR2 FQGNSA. Combining the CDR3 with reference TRBV7-2 and TRBJ2-7 gives the whole variable domain GAGVSQSPSNKVTEKGKDVELRCDPISGHTALYWYRQSLGQGLEFLIYFQGNSAPDKSGLPSDRFSAERTGGSVSTLTIQRTQQEDSAVYLCASSLDGEIFYEQYFGPGTRLTVT.